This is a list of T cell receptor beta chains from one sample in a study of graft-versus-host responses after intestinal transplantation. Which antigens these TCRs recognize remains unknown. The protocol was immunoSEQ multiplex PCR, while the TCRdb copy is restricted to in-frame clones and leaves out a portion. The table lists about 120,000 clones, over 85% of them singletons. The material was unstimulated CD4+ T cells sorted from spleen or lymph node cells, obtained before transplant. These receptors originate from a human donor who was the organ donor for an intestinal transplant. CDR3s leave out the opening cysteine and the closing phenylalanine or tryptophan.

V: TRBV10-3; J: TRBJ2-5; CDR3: AISESDTGGETQY
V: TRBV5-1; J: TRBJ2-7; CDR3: ASSRGRDSYEQY
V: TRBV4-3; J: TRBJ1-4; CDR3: ASSRWAGTVDEKLF
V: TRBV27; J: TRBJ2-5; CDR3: ASSLSSGTSKEY
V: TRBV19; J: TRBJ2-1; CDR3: ASSIRTSGSRYNEQF
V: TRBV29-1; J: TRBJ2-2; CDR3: SVEQASSGELF
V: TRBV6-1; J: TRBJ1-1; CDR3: ASSENRYTEAF
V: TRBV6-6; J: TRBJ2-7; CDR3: ASRGYEQY
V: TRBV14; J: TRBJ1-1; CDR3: ASSRKSGTIQEGTEAF
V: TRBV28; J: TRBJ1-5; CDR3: ASSSGGNQPQH
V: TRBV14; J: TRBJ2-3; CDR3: ASSQFSGRSTDTQY
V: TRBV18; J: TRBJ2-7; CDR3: ASSPGTGPYEQY
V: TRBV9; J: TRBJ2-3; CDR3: ASSVVPLADTQY
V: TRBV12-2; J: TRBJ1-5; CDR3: ASRLAELRDIHPHQPQH
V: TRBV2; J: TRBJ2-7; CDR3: ASSDGDRNYEQY
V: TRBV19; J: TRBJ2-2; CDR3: ASSERISGELF
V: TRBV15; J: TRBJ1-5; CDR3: ATSRDPEEQPQH
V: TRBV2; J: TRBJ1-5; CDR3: ASSITFRGGDQPQH
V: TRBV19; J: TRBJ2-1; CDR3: ASIQREGSYNEQF
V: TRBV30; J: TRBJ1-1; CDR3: AWSPLRVGNTEAF
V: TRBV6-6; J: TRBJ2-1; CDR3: ASIGGAGNEQF
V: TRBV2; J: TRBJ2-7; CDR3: ASSLTPYEQY
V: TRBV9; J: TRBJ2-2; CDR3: ASSVGANTGELF
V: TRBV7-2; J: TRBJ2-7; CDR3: ASSYGLAGGSYEQY
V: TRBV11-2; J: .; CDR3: ASSPGAGGPYEQY
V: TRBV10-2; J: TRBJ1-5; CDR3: ASSDKVRNQPQH
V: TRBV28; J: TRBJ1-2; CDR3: ASSLSGGGYT
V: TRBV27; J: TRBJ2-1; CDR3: ASSPGDLSSYNEQF
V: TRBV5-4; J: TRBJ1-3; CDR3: ALQWDISGNTIY
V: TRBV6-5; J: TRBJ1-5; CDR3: ASSQDRNQPQH
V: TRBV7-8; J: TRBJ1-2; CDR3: ASSLLSRLGYT
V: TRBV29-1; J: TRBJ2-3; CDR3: SVEGTSGANTDTQY
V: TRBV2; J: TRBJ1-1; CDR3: ASTPDRAVVWTEAF
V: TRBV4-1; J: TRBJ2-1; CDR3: ASSQGGSHKARPNEQF
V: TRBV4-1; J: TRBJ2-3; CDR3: ASSQAPRGAGTDTQY